The 10 T cell receptor beta chains given below trace back to one sample, sequenced in a study of shared clonotypes between healthy human individuals. The method was immunoSEQ multiplex PCR; TCRdb's version includes in-frame clones alone and lacks a portion of them. This table has 470,000 or so clones, about 84% appearing once. The sample consisted of PBMCs. All receptors come from a woman between 40 and 50 years old in good health. Some clones in this sample may be carry-over from other donors' samples.

The chain recombines TRBV28 with TRBJ1-5; a possible D gene is TRBD1 (5 bases). The V end lost 4 bases, the J end lost 3 bases, and 13 bases lay between the germline ends. CDR1 is MDHEN and CDR2 is SYDVKM in the germline V gene. This CDR3 has 15 amino acids. The CDR3 region is CASSSSGGVNQPQHF. The CDR3 DNA sequence: TGTGCCAGCAGTTCCTCGGGGGGGGTCAATCAGCCCCAGCATTTT. Filled out from reference TRBV28 and TRBJ1-5, the complete variable domain reads DVKVTQSSRYLVKRTGEKVFLECVQDMDHENMFWYRQDPGLGLRLIYFSYDVKMKEKGDIPEGYSVSREKKERFSLILESASTNQTSMYLCASSSSGGVNQPQHFGDGTRLSIL.

The CDR3 sequence is CSAAHRGGTDTQYF. DNA of the CDR3: TGCAGCGCCGCCCACAGGGGAGGTACAGATACGCAGTATTTT. The V and J genes are TRBV29-1 and TRBJ2-3; D perhaps matches TRBD1 (7 bases). With 7 bases removed from V and 3 bases from J, the gap between germline ends came to 17 bases. Germline CDR1 and CDR2: SQVTM and ANQGSEA. This CDR3 spans 14 amino acids.

The CDR3 nucleotides read TGTGCCAGCAGTCCTCTAGATACGCAGTATTTT. Translating gives CASSPLDTQYF. This chain joins TRBV2 and TRBJ2-3; unclear D gene. The CDR3 sequence is 11 residues long. CDR1 is SNHLY and CDR2 is FYNNEI in the germline V gene. Trimming stripped 5 bases from V and 5 bases from J, with 5 bases between.

The genes are TRBV27 and TRBJ2-7, with D tentatively TRBD1 (6 bases). The CDR3 is 14 residues long. Trimming removed 3 bases at V and 2 bases at J, with 11 bases between. CDR1 MNHEY and CDR2 SMNVEV come from the germline V gene (reference sequence). CDR3 coding DNA: TGTGCCAGCAGTTTCACCGGGACACCCTACGAGCAGTACTTC. Its protein is CASSFTGTPYEQYF.

Concerning this clone: A far larger clone is one base from this, pointing to a likely read error. The chain combines TRBV4-1 with TRBJ2-2; 10 bases agree with TRBD2. The V gene end was trimmed by 4 bases and the J gene end by 1 base; junction bases not matched to a gene: 6. This CDR3 region has 17 residues. Germline V gene sequence: CDR1 MGHRA, CDR2 YSYEKL. CDR3 sequence (DNA): TGCGCCAGCAGCCCCCTGGCTAGCGGGAGGAACACCGGGGAGCTGTTTTTT. Amino acid sequence: CASSPLASGRNTGELFF.

The V gene is TRBV7-9, the J gene TRBJ2-7; D is undetermined. The CDR3 is 14 amino acids. Germline V CDR1 and CDR2: SEHNR, FQNEAQ (reference sequence). Trimming cost V 5 bases and J 4 bases, with 15 bases left between them. The CDR3 here is CASSPTGSPYEQYF. CDR3 coding DNA: TGTGCCAGCAGCCCAACCGGGTCTCCATACGAGCAGTACTTC.

In the case of this clone: Since a far larger clone is one base different, this is likely a read error. The rearrangement joins TRBV4-3 to TRBJ2-1; 10 bases fit TRBD1. The CDR3 consists of 16 residues. V was pared by 0 bases and J by 4 bases, with 3 bases of the junction left unmatched. The V gene's germline CDR1 is LGHNA and CDR2 YSLEER. Written as DNA, the CDR3 is TGCGCCAGCAGCCAAGATGAGGGACAGGGGTACAATGAGCAGTTCTTC. It codes for CASSQDEGQGYNEQFF.

V usage is TRBV11-2 and J usage is TRBJ1-5; D is ambiguous. The CDR3 covers 15 residues. Trimming took 5 bases from V and 3 from J, leaving 14 bases between them. Germline V CDR1 and CDR2: SGHAT, FQNNGV. Here the CDR3 DNA reads TGTGCCAGCAGCCCCGGTTTAGGAAACAATCAGCCCCAGCATTTT. Translation gives CASSPGLGNNQPQHF. The variable domain in full, with the rest retrieved from reference TRBV11-2 and TRBJ1-5, is EAGVAQSPRYKIIEKRQSVAFWCNPISGHATLYWYQQILGQGPKLLIQFQNNGVVDDSQLPKDRFSAERLKGVDSTLKIQPAKLEDSAVYLCASSPGLGNNQPQHFGDGTRLSIL.

Comment on this clone: This sequence is one base from a far larger clone and is likely a read error. This chain links TRBV4-1 with TRBJ2-7, with D maybe TRBD1 (6 bases). The germline V gene has CDR1 MGHRA and CDR2 YSYEKL. This CDR3 is built from 15 residues. Trimming pared 4 bases from V and 5 bases from J, leaving 18 bases between. In DNA, the CDR3 is TGCGCCAGCAGCCTGGTACAGGGCCTAGACCACGAGCAGTACTTC. It is translated as CASSLVQGLDHEQYF.

The chain joins TRBV28 to TRBJ1-4; TRBD1 is a possible D gene (5 bases). The germline V gene encodes CDR1 MDHEN and CDR2 SYDVKM. This CDR3 comprises 15 residues. The V end was cut by 5 bases, the J end by 0 bases, with 10 bases between. As DNA, the CDR3 is TGTGCCAGCAGTGACCGGACACCAACTAATGAAAAACTGTTTTTT. This translates into CASSDRTPTNEKLFF.